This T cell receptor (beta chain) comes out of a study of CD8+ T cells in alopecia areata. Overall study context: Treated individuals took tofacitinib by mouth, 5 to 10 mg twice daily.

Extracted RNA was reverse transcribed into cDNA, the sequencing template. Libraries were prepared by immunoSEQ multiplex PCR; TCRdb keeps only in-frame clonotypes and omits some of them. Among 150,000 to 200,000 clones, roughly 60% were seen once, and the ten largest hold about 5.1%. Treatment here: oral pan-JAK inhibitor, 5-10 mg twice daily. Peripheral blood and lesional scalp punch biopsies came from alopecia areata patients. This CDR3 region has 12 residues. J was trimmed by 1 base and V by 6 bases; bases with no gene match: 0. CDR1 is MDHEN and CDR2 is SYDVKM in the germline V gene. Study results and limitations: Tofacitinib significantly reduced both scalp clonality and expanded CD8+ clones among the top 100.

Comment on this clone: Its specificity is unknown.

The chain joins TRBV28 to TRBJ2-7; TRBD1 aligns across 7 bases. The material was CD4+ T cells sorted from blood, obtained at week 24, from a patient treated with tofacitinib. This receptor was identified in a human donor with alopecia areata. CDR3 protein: CASRGQSYEQYF. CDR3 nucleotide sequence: TGTGCCAGCAGGGGACAGTCCTACGAGCAGTACTTC.